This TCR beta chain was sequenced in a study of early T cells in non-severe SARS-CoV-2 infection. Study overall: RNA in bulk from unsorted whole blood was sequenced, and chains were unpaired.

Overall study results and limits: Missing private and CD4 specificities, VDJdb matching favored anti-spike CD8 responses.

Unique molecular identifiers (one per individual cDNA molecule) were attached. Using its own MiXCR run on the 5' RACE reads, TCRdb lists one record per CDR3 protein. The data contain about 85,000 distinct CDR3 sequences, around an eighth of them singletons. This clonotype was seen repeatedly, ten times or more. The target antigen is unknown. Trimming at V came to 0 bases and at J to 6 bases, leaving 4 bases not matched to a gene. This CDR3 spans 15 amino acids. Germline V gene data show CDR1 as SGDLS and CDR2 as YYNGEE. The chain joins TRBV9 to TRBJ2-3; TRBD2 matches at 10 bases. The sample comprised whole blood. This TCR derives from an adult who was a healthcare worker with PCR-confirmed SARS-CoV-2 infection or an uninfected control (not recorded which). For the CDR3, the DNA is TGTGCCAGCAGCGTAGAGCGGGAGGGTCCCGATACGCAGTATTTT. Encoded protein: CASSVEREGPDTQYF.